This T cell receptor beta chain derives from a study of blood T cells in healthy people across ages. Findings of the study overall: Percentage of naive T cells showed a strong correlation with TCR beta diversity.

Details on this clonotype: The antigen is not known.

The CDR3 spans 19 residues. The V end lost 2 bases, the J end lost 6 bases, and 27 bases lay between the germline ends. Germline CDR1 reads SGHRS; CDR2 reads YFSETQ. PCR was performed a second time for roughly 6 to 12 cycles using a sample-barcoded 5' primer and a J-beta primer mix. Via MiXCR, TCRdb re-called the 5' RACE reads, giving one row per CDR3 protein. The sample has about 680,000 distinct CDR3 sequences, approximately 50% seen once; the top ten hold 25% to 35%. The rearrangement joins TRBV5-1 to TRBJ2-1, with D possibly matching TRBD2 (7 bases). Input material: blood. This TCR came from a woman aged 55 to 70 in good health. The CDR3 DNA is TGCGCCAGCAGCTTATGGCAGGGGAGCGCGGGAGTCAGGACCAATGAGCAGTTCTTC. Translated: CASSLWQGSAGVRTNEQFF.